What follows is one T cell receptor (beta chain) and its context. The antigen is unknown. The sample contains more than one DNA sequence encoding this CDR3. Trimming removed 3 bases at V and 0 bases at J, with 1 base between. CDR1 and CDR2 (germline): KGHSH, LQKENI. There are 12 residues in the CDR3. The authors reverse transcribed all of the isolated RNA, so sequencing captured expressed TCRB transcripts. Assay: immunoSEQ multiplex PCR; the TCRdb copy retains only in-frame clones and omits some. The sample comprises approximately 130,000 clones, 17% of which are singletons, and approximately 2.5% rests with the top ten. The data belong to a study of beta chain features in type 1 diabetes. Study-wide results and caveats: A potential PCR bias toward shorter templates would be equal in patient and control samples. Researchers report that Type 1 diabetes patients had moderately but significantly shorter TCRB CDR3s across all four CD4+ subsets.

This clonotype originated in a man between 18 and 35 years old with type 1 diabetes. The sequencing input was central memory CD4+ T cells from blood. The rearrangement uses TRBV18 and TRBJ2-3; no clear D. CDR3 sequence: CASSPSTDTQYF. CDR3 sequence (DNA): TGTGCCAGCTCACCTAGCACAGATACGCAGTATTTT.